This TCR beta chain came from a study of T-cell reconstitution after alpha-beta-depleted transplantation in children. Unique molecular identifiers were incorporated into the prepared TCRbeta library. In TCRdb, the PCR reads were re-called with MiXCR into one record per CDR3 protein. The repertoire includes about 240,000 distinct CDR3 sequences, around 13% of them detected once, and around 2.5% sits in the top ten. This clonotype was counted at least ten times. The clonotype was recovered from a human donor who donated a stem cell graft to a child with acute lymphoblastic leukemia. The sequenced sample was PBMCs from the stem cell graft donor, obtained from the stem cell graft.

For the CDR3, the DNA is TGTGCCAGCAGCCAAGATGAGGGGACAGAGACCCAGTACTTC. It codes for CASSQDEGTETQYF. This rearrangement joins TRBV4-2 to TRBJ2-5; possibly TRBD1 or TRBD2 for D (5 bases each). The CDR3 has 14 amino acids. Germline values: CDR1 LGHNA, CDR2 YNFKEQ. Trimming left V 0 bases short and J 4 bases short, with 9 bases between.